This T cell receptor beta chain was retrieved from a study of blood T cell repertoires in COVID-19. This CDR3 has 14 amino acids. CDR1 and CDR2 (germline): MGHRA, YSYEKL. V was pared by 0 bases and J by 4 bases, with 9 bases between. The method was immunoSEQ multiplex PCR; TCRdb's version includes in-frame clones alone and lacks a portion of them. The repertoire holds 65,000 or so clones, with under 90% as singletons. This clone was recorded only once. The sequence derives from a middle-aged man with active COVID-19. The rearrangement links TRBV4-1 to TRBJ2-5; tentative D call: TRBD1 (6 bases). The sample comprised peripheral blood. CDR3 nucleotides: TGCGCCAGCAGCCAAGACAGGGGTTTAGAGACCCAGTACTTC. This encodes CASSQDRGLETQYF.